The next 16 T cell receptor beta chains were all read from a single sample in a study of cytomegalovirus exposure and HLA in healthy donors. The study ran its PCR with 60 Vbeta and 13 Jbeta primers. Sequencing used immunoSEQ multiplex PCR; TCRdb keeps in-frame clones, though not all of them. Of about 210,000 clones listed, approximately 82% are singletons. Specimen: PBMCs. These receptors originate from a woman aged 50 to 60 in good health and CMV-seropositive.

The V call is TRBV5-6, the J call TRBJ2-2; 8 bases agree with TRBD2. The J segment lost 7 bases and the V segment lost 4 bases, leaving 12 bases of the junction unmatched. There are 16 residues in the CDR3. The germline gives CDR1 SGHDT, CDR2 YYEEEE. The CDR3 reads CASSPGGGLFIGELFF. CDR3 bases: TGTGCCAGCAGCCCCGGGGGGGGGCTTTTTATCGGGGAGCTGTTTTTT.

The chain has TRBV2 and TRBJ2-5; TRBD1 is a possible D gene (5 bases). CDR1 is SNHLY and CDR2 is FYNNEI in the germline V gene. The CDR3 totals 13 residues. The germline V and J ends were trimmed by 2 bases and 7 bases, with 11 bases remaining between them. The CDR3 DNA sequence: TGTGCCAGCAGTGAAATGGGGCCAGGGACCCAGTACTTC. It is translated as CASSEMGPGTQYF.

This clone was counted between two and nine times. The rearrangement links TRBV6-1 to TRBJ2-2; D perhaps matches TRBD2 (5 bases). V lost 8 bases, J lost 2 bases, and 12 bases lay in between. Germline V CDR1 and CDR2: MNHNS, SASEGT. The CDR3 totals 14 residues. The CDR3 is CASEGFQNTGELFF. CDR3 sequence (DNA): TGTGCCAGCGAGGGTTTTCAAAACACCGGGGAGCTGTTTTTT.

This sequence joins TRBV4-3 and TRBJ1-3; perhaps TRBD1 as D (6 bases). This CDR3 spans 16 amino acids. Germline CDR1 and CDR2: LGHNA and YSLEER. Trimming took off 0 bases at V and 5 bases at J, with 14 bases between the two ends. The CDR3 here is CASSQDQQGPRNTIYF. The CDR3 DNA sequence: TGCGCCAGCAGCCAAGATCAACAGGGCCCTCGAAACACCATATATTTT.

The CDR3 DNA follows: TGCGCCAGCAGCATTAGCGGGGGGGGAGACAATGAGCAGTTCTTC. It yields the protein CASSISGGGDNEQFF. V and J are TRBV5-1 and TRBJ2-1, with 11 bases that match TRBD2. Germline CDR1 SGHRS, CDR2 YFSETQ. J lost 5 bases, V lost 4 bases, and 5 bases had no gene match. The length of the CDR3 is 15 residues. The full variable domain, its missing parts supplied by reference TRBV5-1 and TRBJ2-1, is KAGVTQTPRYLIKTRGQQVTLSCSPISGHRSVSWYQQTPGQGLQFLFEYFSETQRNKGNFPGRFSGRQFSNSRSEMNVSTLELGDSALYLCASSISGGGDNEQFFGPGTRLTVL.

The CDR3 sequence is CASRNRGLRSNQPQHF. For the CDR3, the DNA is TGTGCCAGCAGAAACAGGGGGCTAAGGAGCAATCAGCCCCAGCATTTT. The chain carries TRBV27 and TRBJ1-5; TRBD1 aligns across 9 bases. CDR3 length equals 16 residues. Germline assignment: CDR1 MNHEY and CDR2 SMNVEV (reference sequence). The V gene end was trimmed by 6 bases and the J gene end by 1 base; junction bases not matched to a gene: 7.

The V gene is TRBV5-1, the J gene TRBJ1-1; 9 positions agree with TRBD1. With 1 base clipped from V and 4 bases from J, the junction kept 5 bases outside the gene matches. From germline, CDR1 is SGHRS and CDR2 YFSETQ. The CDR3 has 15 amino acids. In DNA form, the CDR3 reads TGCGCCAGCAGCTTGCGACAGGGGGTTGGCACTGAAGCTTTCTTT. Its protein product is CASSLRQGVGTEAFF.

V gene TRBV7-2 combines with J gene TRBJ2-7, with a possible D match to TRBD2 (5 bases). Germline CDR1 and CDR2: SGHTA and FQGNSA. Trimming pared 1 base from V and 7 bases from J, leaving 11 bases between. CDR3 length: 13 amino acids. CDR3 DNA: TGTGCCAGCAGCTTAGGTCTAGCTGAAGAGCAGTACTTC. This encodes CASSLGLAEEQYF.

The V gene is TRBV19, the J gene TRBJ2-3; 13 nucleotides match TRBD2. The V gene end was trimmed by 3 bases and the J gene end by 8 bases; junction bases not matched to a gene: 5. Germline V gene sequence: CDR1 LNHDA, CDR2 SQIVND (reference sequence). The CDR3 consists of 15 residues. The CDR3 nucleotides read TGTGCCAGTAGTATCGGACTAGCGGGGGTTAGTACGCAGTATTTT. Its protein is CASSIGLAGVSTQYF. Full variable domain (missing parts from reference TRBV19 and TRBJ2-3): DGGITQSPKYLFRKEGQNVTLSCEQNLNHDAMYWYRQDPGQGLRLIYYSQIVNDFQKGDIAEGYSVSREKKESFPLTVTSAQKNPTAFYLCASSIGLAGVSTQYFGPGTRLTVL.

The chain is built from TRBV19 and TRBJ1-1; TRBD1 aligns across 8 bases. CDR1 LNHDA and CDR2 SQIVND come from the germline V gene (reference sequence). J was trimmed by 7 bases and V by 6 bases; bases with no gene match: 10. The CDR3 covers 14 residues. The CDR3 sequence is CASSPGQARYEAFF. As DNA, the CDR3 is TGTGCCAGTAGCCCGGGACAGGCGCGTTATGAAGCTTTCTTT.

The chain links TRBV5-6 to TRBJ1-6; D not certain. This CDR3 is 13 amino acids long. Trimming shortened V by 0 bases and J by 8 bases, and 6 bases separated the two germline ends. Germline V gene lookup returns CDR1 SGHDT and CDR2 YYEEEE. CDR3 nucleotide sequence: TGTGCCAGCAGCTTGGTTCCAGATTCACCCCTCCACTTT. This translates into CASSLVPDSPLHF. Filled out from reference TRBV5-6 and TRBJ1-6, the complete variable domain reads DAGVTQSPTHLIKTRGQQVTLRCSPKSGHDTVSWYQQALGQGPQFIFQYYEEEERQRGNFPDRFSGHQFPNYSSELNVNALLLGDSALYLCASSLVPDSPLHFGNGTRLTVT.

This sequence joins TRBV19 and TRBJ2-7, with TRBD1 identical over 9 bases. The V segment lost 1 base and the J segment 3 bases; nucleotides outside the gene matches: 7. There are 16 residues in the CDR3. The germline V gene encodes CDR1 LNHDA and CDR2 SQIVND (reference sequence). The CDR3 DNA is TGTGCCAGTAGTATAGCAGGGACAGGGAACTTCTACGAGCAGTACTTC. Residues: CASSIAGTGNFYEQYF.

This chain connects TRBV10-3 to TRBJ2-6; D is unclear. CDR1 is ENHRY and CDR2 is SYGVKD in the germline V gene. The V and J ends lost 0 bases and 4 bases respectively, with 13 bases between them. The CDR3 has 17 amino acids. CDR3 DNA: TGTGCCATCAGTGAGTCGGGTGTGAGGCCCGGGGCCAACGTCCTGACTTTC. Protein product: CAISESGVRPGANVLTF.

This chain connects TRBV6-1 to TRBJ1-1; TRBD1 matches at 9 bases. V shed 6 bases, J shed 3 bases, and the junction held 5 bases outside the gene matches. The germline gives CDR1 MNHNS, CDR2 SASEGT. This CDR3 contains 14 residues. CDR3 nucleotides: TGTGCCAGCAGACTCGACAGGGGGGACACTGAAGCTTTCTTT. It encodes CASRLDRGDTEAFF.

The chain has TRBV27 and TRBJ2-3; a weak D match, TRBD1 (6 bases). The V and J ends lost 6 bases and 5 bases respectively, with 24 bases between them. Germline CDR1 reads MNHEY; CDR2 reads SMNVEV (reference sequence). The CDR3 sequence is 17 residues long. DNA for the CDR3: TGTGCCAGCAGCCCTTTCGCCAGGGGATTTTCCATAGATACGCAGTATTTT. This gives the protein CASSPFARGFSIDTQYF.

The rearrangement links TRBV7-9 to TRBJ2-6; TRBD1 aligns across 10 bases. The CDR3 spans 18 residues. J lost 1 base, V lost 4 bases, and 7 bases had no gene match. Looked up from germline, CDR1 is SEHNR and CDR2 is FQNEAQ (reference sequence). As DNA, the CDR3 is TGTGCCAGCAGCTCCGGGACAGGGGCTACTTCTGGGGCCAACGTCCTGACTTTC. Its translation is CASSSGTGATSGANVLTF.